This TCR beta chain stems from a study of vaccination and CD4 T cells after COVID-19 (dated by TCRdb to 2021 to 2024). A note on the overall study: Every convalescent patient had a positive nasal swab PCR test for SARS-CoV-2, with mild disease in several patients and severe disease in one. In control cultures, a CEFX viral epitope pool was used as positive control, an HIV-1 Nef peptide pool was used as negative control, or no peptide was added. Post-vaccine blood samples were collected a median of about 72 days after the second vaccine dose, ranging from about 12 to 241 days. For stimulating the cultures, overlapping spike peptide pools were used, derived from SARS-CoV-2 as well as from the common cold coronaviruses HCoV-NL63, HCoV-OC43 and HCoV-229E. Two doses of either the Pfizer-BioNTech BNT162b2 vaccine (n=8) or the Moderna mRNA-1273 vaccine (n=2) were administered to participants. Six males and four females were included in the convalescent cohort, with two Hispanic individuals, seven Caucasians, two Asians and one multiracial person represented. Post-COVID blood samples were collected from convalescent patients a median of about 92 days after diagnosis, with a range of roughly 30 to 170 days. In roughly 10 COVID-19 convalescent patients and a handful of infection-naive healthy vaccine recipients, the spike-specific CD4+ TCR repertoire before mRNA vaccination was compared with the repertoire after mRNA vaccination. Here is what the overall study found, with its caveats: Among convalescent patients, a median about 90% of the SARS-CoV-2-reactive clones seen after vaccination appeared only after vaccination, which suggests priming specific to the vaccine. Of the vaccine-specific clones found in convalescent patients, nearly all (304 of 307) were mono-reactive for SARS-CoV-2 spike instead of being cross-reactive with common cold coronaviruses. Although the median number of SARS-CoV-2-reactive clonotypes went up from some 23 after infection to 35 to 40 after vaccination, the increase was not significant. The study included relatively few convalescent patients and did not analyze early timepoints after natural infection.

This clonotype was detected only once. The antigen this receptor binds is unknown. No much larger clone exists at a distance of one base, and base qualities are not known. One read alone makes for weak evidence. Library construction relied on PCR. DNA from cultured CD4+ T cells was subjected to TCR sequencing with the Oncomine TCR Beta short-read assay at the Johns Hopkins FTIC core. Genomic DNA was extracted from the cultured CD4+ T cells with the QIAamp micro DNA kit. The Oncomine TCR Beta libraries from cultured CD4+ T cells were pooled using unique dual indexes and then sequenced on an Illumina iSeq 100. The authors' analysis ran thus. Non-productive sequences were filtered out, and CDR3s that did not start with C, did not end with F or W, or were shorter than 7 amino acids were discarded. Antigen-specific clonotypes were identified using the MANAFEST web application through comparison of peptide-stimulated wells with reference and other culture wells. To be called positive, a clone needed an FDR below 0.05, an odds ratio above 5, and a productive frequency above 0.1% in at least two of three replicate wells. Clonotypes that were significantly expanded in both SARS-CoV-2 spike wells and at least one common cold coronavirus spike condition were defined as cross-reactive. Similarity between CDR3 sequences was evaluated in R version 3.6.1 using Levenshtein distances (stringdist) and unrooted phylogenetic trees (ape). Through fastp at Q25 and MiXCR, TCRdb rebuilt clones from the public reads, retaining in-frame beta chains. Entries that share a CDR3 protein sequence are merged under the most common genes and DNA. These V and J calls derive from TCRdb rather than the authors' analysis. The sample table lists approximately 19,000 distinct CDR3 sequences, 48% of them with a count of one. The ten largest clones take up roughly 2.6% of the sample.

The CDR3 goes from the cysteine to the phenylalanine over 16 residues. The read is trimmed to its CDR3 DNA, 48 bases read in frame from base 1. Ends trimmed: V by 5 bases, J by 9 bases; bases unmatched to a gene: 12. CDR1 is given as SNHLY and CDR2 as FYNNEI, both from the germline V gene. Reading the label with the study, this specimen's treatment or condition is: roughly ten-day PBMC culture with coronavirus spike peptide pools or control peptides (ViraFEST assay). The ViraFEST assay, used in the study, expanded antigen-specific T cells with peptide pools and then identified the expanded clonotypes through TCR sequencing. Positive SARS-CoV-2 PCR tests in the convalescent patients dated from March to December 2020, before Alpha, Beta and Delta variants emerged in the United States. Some 2 million PBMCs per well were cultured in IMDM with roughly 5% human AB serum and about 9.2 IU/ml IL-2, plus 10 ug/ml peptide pools. On days 3 and 7, half of the culture medium was replaced with fresh IL-2-containing medium. CD4+ T cells were isolated after less than twelve days of culture through negative selection using the EasySep CD4+ T cell isolation kit. Ficoll-Paque Plus gradient centrifugation was used to isolate PBMCs from whole blood, and the isolated PBMCs were then either used fresh or cryopreserved at -140C. Each culture condition was generally run in triplicate wells.

The sequenced sample was CD4+ T cells from blood, cultured in vitro, obtained after SARS-CoV-2 vaccination. This TCR was sampled from a human donor who had recovered from COVID-19. The chain couples TRBV2 to TRBJ2-1, and TRBD2 aligns with 11 junction nucleotides. The CDR3 region has the sequence CASSYILAGGVGEQFF. The DNA sequence is given as TGTGCCAGCAGTTACATCCTAGCGGGAGGTGTCGGTGAGCAGTTCTTC.